The T cell receptor beta chain under discussion was sequenced for a study of PD-1 blockade in classical Hodgkin lymphoma. Notes on the study in general: Complete responders matched newly diagnosed patients in baseline diversity.

Brentuximab vedotin exposure varied, and every patient relapsed after autologous stem cell transplantation. Relapsed/refractory classical Hodgkin lymphoma patients had complete, partial or progressive responses. Method: immunoSEQ multiplex PCR; TCRdb's copy keeps in-frame clones and lacks some. The sample has 30,000 to 45,000 clones; 80% to 90% are singletons. As regards this clone: Its specificity is unknown.

The sample consisted of peripheral blood mononuclear cells (PBMCs), taken before the second cycle of nivolumab. The clonotype was recovered from a human donor with classical Hodgkin lymphoma.

The CDR3 coding sequence is TGTGCCAGCAGTCCGACTTGGGAGACCCAGTACTTC. It encodes CASSPTWETQYF. The chain joins TRBV27 to TRBJ2-5, with D unresolved. The germline V gene encodes CDR1 MNHEY and CDR2 SMNVEV (reference sequence). V was cut by 5 bases and J by 5 bases, with 9 bases left in between. This CDR3 region has 12 residues.